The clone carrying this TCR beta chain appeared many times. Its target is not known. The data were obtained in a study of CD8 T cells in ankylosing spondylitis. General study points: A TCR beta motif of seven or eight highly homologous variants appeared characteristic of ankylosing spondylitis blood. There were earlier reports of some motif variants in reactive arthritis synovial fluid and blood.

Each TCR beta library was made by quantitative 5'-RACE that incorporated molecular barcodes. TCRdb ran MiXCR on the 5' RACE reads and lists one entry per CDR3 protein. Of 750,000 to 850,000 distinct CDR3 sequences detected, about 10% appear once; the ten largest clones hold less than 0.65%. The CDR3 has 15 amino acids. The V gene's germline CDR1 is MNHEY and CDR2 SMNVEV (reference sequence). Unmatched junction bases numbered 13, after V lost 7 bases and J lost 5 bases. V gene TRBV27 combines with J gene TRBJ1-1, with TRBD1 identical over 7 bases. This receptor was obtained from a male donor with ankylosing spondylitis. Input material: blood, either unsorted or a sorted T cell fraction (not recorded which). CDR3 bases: TGTGCCAGCACCTACAGGGGCGGTTTTAAGACTGAAGCTTTCTTT. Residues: CASTYRGGFKTEAFF.